One sample yielded the 14 T cell receptor beta chains listed below, sequenced in a study of cytomegalovirus exposure and HLA in healthy donors. PCR employed 60 Vbeta and 13 Jbeta primers. Sequencing used immunoSEQ multiplex PCR; TCRdb keeps in-frame clones, though not all of them. The sample shows around 150,000 clones, 68% of them seen only once. Sequencing used PBMCs. The receptors originated from a woman under 30 in good health and CMV-seropositive.

This clone was picked up one time. The V and J genes are TRBV28 and TRBJ2-7; 9 nucleotides line up with TRBD1. Germline CDR1 MDHEN, CDR2 SYDVKM. The V and J ends lost 6 bases and 6 bases, in that order; junction bases with no gene match: 9. CDR3 length equals 14 residues. CDR3 region: CASSLGTGLLEQYF. CDR3 DNA sequence: TGTGCCAGCAGCCTAGGGACAGGGCTCCTCGAGCAGTACTTC.

The chain has TRBV19 and TRBJ1-5; D remains ambiguous. The CDR3 runs to 14 residues. V lost 3 bases to trimming and J lost 5 bases, with 11 bases between them. Per germline, CDR1 LNHDA and CDR2 SQIVND (reference sequence). The CDR3 nucleotides are TGTGCCAGTAGTATTTTATTGAGGTATCAGCCCCAGCATTTT. As protein: CASSILLRYQPQHF.

The gene calls are TRBV10-3 and TRBJ1-5; maybe TRBD1 (5 bases). Germline V CDR1 and CDR2: ENHRY, SYGVKD. The V end lost 5 bases, the J end lost 0 bases, and 5 bases lay between the germline ends. The CDR3 spans 13 residues. The CDR3 DNA reads TGTGCCATCAGTCAGGGTAGCAATCAGCCCCAGCATTTT. Its protein product is CAISQGSNQPQHF.

The gene calls are TRBV7-2 and TRBJ1-5; 7 nucleotides line up with TRBD1. The V segment lost 1 base and the J segment 0 bases; nucleotides outside the gene matches: 3. This CDR3 spans 16 amino acids. Germline CDR1 and CDR2: SGHTA and FQGNSA. The chain's CDR3 is CASSLGDRYSNQPQHF. CDR3 nucleotides: TGTGCCAGCAGCTTAGGGGACAGATATAGCAATCAGCCCCAGCATTTT.

This clone has just one count. V gene TRBV4-3 combines with J gene TRBJ2-7, with 11 bases lining up with TRBD1. V gave up 3 bases and J gave up 4 bases; unmatched junction bases: 5. The CDR3 loop spans 15 amino acids. Looked up from germline, CDR1 is LGHNA and CDR2 is YSLEER. Here the CDR3 reads CASSQGRDRGYEQYF. CDR3 in DNA: TGCGCCAGCAGCCAGGGCCGGGACAGGGGGTACGAGCAGTACTTC.

The genes are TRBV11-3 and TRBJ2-1; D unresolved. V was cut by 1 base and J by 9 bases, with 10 bases left in between. The CDR3 has 13 amino acids. Germline assignment: CDR1 SGHNT and CDR2 YENEEA. In nucleotides, the CDR3 is TGTGCCAGCAGCTTAGGAGAAAGTGGTGAGCAGTTCTTC. It yields the protein CASSLGESGEQFF.

The chain links TRBV28 to TRBJ2-7; the D is unclear. In germline, CDR1 is MDHEN, CDR2 SYDVKM. V was clipped by 2 bases and J by 4 bases, with 9 bases between them. The CDR3 spans 13 residues. This CDR3 is CASSLVVRYEQYF. The DNA for the CDR3 is TGTGCCAGCAGTTTAGTTGTACGGTACGAGCAGTACTTC.

This clone is a singleton in its sample. The V gene is TRBV5-1, the J gene TRBJ2-4; possible D gene TRBD2, 5 bases. Germline CDR1 is SGHRS and CDR2 is YFSETQ. The ends were cut back, 0 bases at V and 2 bases at J, with 21 bases in the middle. CDR3 length: 19 amino acids. Here the CDR3 reads CASSLAQNVGVRTKNIQYF. The CDR3 nucleotides read TGCGCCAGCAGCTTGGCCCAAAATGTGGGAGTGAGGACCAAAAACATTCAGTACTTC. Based on the CDR3 plus reference TRBV5-1 and TRBJ2-4, the full variable domain is KAGVTQTPRYLIKTRGQQVTLSCSPISGHRSVSWYQQTPGQGLQFLFEYFSETQRNKGNFPGRFSGRQFSNSRSEMNVSTLELGDSALYLCASSLAQNVGVRTKNIQYFGAGTRLSVL.

The rearrangement uses TRBV2 and TRBJ2-7; D is perhaps TRBD1 (5 bases). Trimming stripped 5 bases from V and 2 bases from J, with 16 bases between. The germline CDR1 and CDR2 sequences are SNHLY and FYNNEI. CDR3 length: 15 amino acids. The CDR3 sequence: CASSFSTEQTYEQYF. CDR3 DNA: TGTGCCAGCAGTTTCTCGACAGAGCAGACCTACGAGCAGTACTTC.

The chain employs TRBV27 and TRBJ1-5, with TRBD1 matching over 7 bases. The CDR3 spans 15 residues. CDR1 MNHEY and CDR2 SMNVEV come from the germline V gene (reference sequence). With 5 bases clipped from V and 4 bases from J, the junction kept 8 bases outside the gene matches. CDR3 amino acids: CASSPRTGLNQPQHF. The DNA of the CDR3 is TGTGCCAGCAGTCCACGGACAGGATTGAATCAGCCCCAGCATTTT.

This clone was counted between two and nine times. The chain employs TRBV10-3 and TRBJ2-2, with 10 bases lining up with TRBD2. Unmatched junction bases numbered 9, after V lost 3 bases and J lost 5 bases. There are 17 residues in the CDR3. Germline V gives CDR1 ENHRY, CDR2 SYGVKD. The CDR3 region is CAISDRSSGSYTGELFF. Here the CDR3 DNA reads TGTGCCATCAGTGATAGGTCTAGCGGGAGTTATACCGGGGAGCTGTTTTTT.

This clone was seen a few times. The chain is built from TRBV5-6 and TRBJ1-2; maybe TRBD1 (5 bases). Deletions cut 0 bases from V and 8 bases from J, with 20 bases between. The germline V gene encodes CDR1 SGHDT and CDR2 YYEEEE. The CDR3 contains 16 residues. This CDR3 is CASSLEGASLIYGYTF. In DNA form, the CDR3 reads TGTGCCAGCAGCTTGGAAGGGGCGTCTCTTATCTACGGCTACACCTTC. Drawing the rest from reference TRBV5-6 and TRBJ1-2, the complete variable domain is DAGVTQSPTHLIKTRGQQVTLRCSPKSGHDTVSWYQQALGQGPQFIFQYYEEEERQRGNFPDRFSGHQFPNYSSELNVNALLLGDSALYLCASSLEGASLIYGYTFGSGTRLTVV.

The chain uses TRBV6-5 and TRBJ1-5; 9 nucleotides agree with TRBD1. There are 13 residues in the CDR3. CDR1 and CDR2 (germline): MNHEY, SVGAGI. Germline trimming cut 6 bases from V and 4 bases from J; bases unmatched to any gene: 1. The CDR3 nucleotides read TGTGCCAGCAGGGGACAGGGAAATCAGCCCCAGCATTTT. It codes for CASRGQGNQPQHF.

This chain links TRBV30 with TRBJ2-3; no firm D call. Germline V gives CDR1 GTSNPN, CDR2 SVGIG (reference sequence). V was pared by 5 bases and J by 0 bases, with 6 bases between. CDR3 length: 12 amino acids. The CDR3 loop reads CAWWRSTDTQYF. CDR3 sequence (DNA): TGTGCCTGGTGGCGGAGCACAGATACGCAGTATTTT.